This TCR beta chain was observed in a study of T cells in Graves' hyperthyroidism and ophthalmopathy. From RNA transcripts, TCR beta CDR3 regions were amplified. First-round RT-PCR targeting the TCR CDR3 was performed with the HTBI primer set. TCRdb re-analysed the multiplex PCR reads in MiXCR, keeping a single row per CDR3 protein. The table records some 460,000 distinct CDR3 sequences, 15% to 17% of them present only once. Germline-derived CDR1 and CDR2 are SGHRS and YFSETQ. The V and J ends lost 4 bases and 4 bases, in that order; junction bases with no gene match: 5. This CDR3 has 15 residues. Material: blood. This chain uses TRBV5-1 with TRBJ2-7, with 13 bases lining up with TRBD2. The TCR comes from a woman between 18 and 30 years old with Graves' hyperthyroidism. CDR3 in DNA: TGCGCCAGCAGCATCGGGACTAGCGGGACTTACGAGCAGTACTTC. Protein: CASSIGTSGTYEQYF.